One and the same sample provided the 3 T cell receptor beta chains below, sequenced in a study of PD-L1 blockade in urothelial cancer (TCRdb year 2017). The library was obtained by the immunoSEQ multiplex PCR assay. Not all clones reach the TCRdb copy of this immuneACCESS table, which keeps in-frame sequences only. Checked studies attribute under half of the gap to unresolved V genes and leave the rest unexplained. The sample table records approximately 51,000 clones; about 90% of these occur just once. Approximately 16% of the sample rests with the top ten. The specimen was PBMCs, collected around atezolizumab (anti-PD-L1) treatment. These receptors originate from a man between 60 and 75 years old with urothelial cancer.

The rearrangement joins TRBV6-6 to TRBJ2-5; 7 bases line up with TRBD2. CDR3 length: 14 amino acids. Germline loops: CDR1 MNHNY, CDR2 SVGAGI (reference sequence). The V and J ends lost 10 bases and 1 base, in that order; junction bases with no gene match: 9. The CDR3 region is CATGVERGQETQYF. The CDR3 DNA is TGTGCCACCGGGGTGGAGCGGGGCCAAGAGACCCAGTACTTC.

This chain joins TRBV27 and TRBJ2-7; TRBD2 agrees at 10 bases. CDR1 MNHEY and CDR2 SMNVEV come from the germline V gene (reference sequence). J lost 4 bases, V lost 2 bases, and 8 bases had no gene match. The length of the CDR3 is 16 residues. This CDR3 reads CASSLLAGVSRYEQYF. The CDR3 DNA reads as TGTGCCAGCAGTTTACTAGCGGGAGTATCGCGGTACGAGCAGTACTTC.

The rearrangement links TRBV11-3 to TRBJ1-1; D is possibly TRBD1 (5 bases). CDR1 is SGHNT, CDR2 YENEEA, per germline. The CDR3 loop spans 12 amino acids. V was trimmed by 6 bases and J by 7 bases, leaving 12 bases between them. DNA of the CDR3: TGTGCCAGCAGTTCCAGGGCCAATGAAGCTTTCTTT. Its translation: CASSSRANEAFF.